This passage covers 8 T cell receptor beta chains from one sample sequenced in a study of T cell repertoires in ileal Crohn's disease. The protocol was immunoSEQ multiplex PCR, while the TCRdb copy is restricted to in-frame clones and leaves out a portion. The table records 2,000 to 2,500 clones, 84% of them present only once. The specimen was ileal tissue. The receptors here all came from an adult with Crohn's disease.

The chain recombines TRBV11-2 with TRBJ1-6; D is possibly TRBD1 (5 bases). Trimming took off 1 base at V and 7 bases at J, with 8 bases between the two ends. The CDR3 has 14 residues. Germline loops: CDR1 SGHAT, CDR2 FQNNGV. The CDR3 loop reads CASSLGGENSPLHF. CDR3 coding DNA: TGTGCCAGCAGCTTAGGAGGGGAGAATTCACCCCTCCACTTT.

The CDR3 protein is CASSFQGDGRAGANVLTF. In DNA form, the CDR3 reads TGTGCCAGCAGCTTCCAGGGTGATGGCAGGGCTGGGGCCAACGTCCTGACTTTC. The rearrangement links TRBV7-2 to TRBJ2-6; TRBD1 might be the D (5 bases). V was clipped by 3 bases and J by 2 bases, with 17 bases between them. Germline CDR1 reads SGHTA; CDR2 reads FQGNSA. This CDR3 comprises 18 residues.

This chain links TRBV11-2 with TRBJ2-5; D remains ambiguous. The length of the CDR3 is 12 residues. The germline V gene has CDR1 SGHAT and CDR2 FQNNGV. Trimming removed 5 bases at V and 0 bases at J, with 4 bases between. The CDR3 coding sequence is TGTGCCAGCAGCCGGGACCAAGAGACCCAGTACTTC. It specifies CASSRDQETQYF.

This chain joins TRBV11-3 and TRBJ2-2, with D possibly being TRBD1 or TRBD2 (5 bases each). Trimming left V 7 bases short and J 7 bases short, with 16 bases between. The CDR3 spans 14 residues. Per the germline V gene, CDR1 is SGHNT and CDR2 is YENEEA. CDR3 sequence reads: CASNPRRGVGELFF. DNA for the CDR3: TGTGCCAGCAACCCCCGCCGGGGCGTCGGGGAGCTGTTTTTT.

The rearrangement uses TRBV11-3 and TRBJ2-6, with TRBD1 as a possible D gene (5 bases). Germline lookup yields CDR1 SGHNT and CDR2 YENEEA. The germline V and J ends were trimmed by 4 bases and 0 bases, with 7 bases remaining between them. This CDR3 is built from 15 residues. DNA of the CDR3: TGTGCCAGCAGCTCCCAGGGCTCTGGGGCCAACGTCCTGACTTTC. Encoded protein: CASSSQGSGANVLTF.

The CDR3 protein is CASSPRRTDTQYF. The CDR3 nucleotides are TGTGCCAGCAGCCCACGGCGCACAGATACGCAGTATTTT. The chain carries TRBV7-2 and TRBJ2-3; D unclear. Germline values: CDR1 SGHTA, CDR2 FQGNSA. V dropped 5 bases and J dropped 1 base, with 7 bases sitting between them. The CDR3 runs 13 residues.

This clone has a single count. J is TRBJ2-2 and V is TRBV5-4; D is tentatively TRBD1 or TRBD2 (6 bases each). The V end lost 3 bases, the J end lost 5 bases, and 20 bases lay between the germline ends. The CDR3 spans 17 residues. Germline lookup yields CDR1 SGHNT and CDR2 YYREEE (reference sequence). The CDR3 nucleotides read TGTGCCAGCAGCTCGGCCATGGGGGGCGCGAGTACCGGGGAGCTGTTTTTT. It encodes CASSSAMGGASTGELFF.

The chain is built from TRBV5-5 and TRBJ2-1; 8 bases line up with TRBD1. V shed 4 bases, J shed 0 bases, and the junction held 6 bases outside the gene matches. CDR3 length: 16 amino acids. CDR1 is SGHKS, CDR2 YYEKEE, per germline (reference sequence). For the CDR3, the DNA is TGTGCCAGCAGCCCGGGACAGGCCATCTCCTACAATGAGCAGTTCTTC. Protein: CASSPGQAISYNEQFF.